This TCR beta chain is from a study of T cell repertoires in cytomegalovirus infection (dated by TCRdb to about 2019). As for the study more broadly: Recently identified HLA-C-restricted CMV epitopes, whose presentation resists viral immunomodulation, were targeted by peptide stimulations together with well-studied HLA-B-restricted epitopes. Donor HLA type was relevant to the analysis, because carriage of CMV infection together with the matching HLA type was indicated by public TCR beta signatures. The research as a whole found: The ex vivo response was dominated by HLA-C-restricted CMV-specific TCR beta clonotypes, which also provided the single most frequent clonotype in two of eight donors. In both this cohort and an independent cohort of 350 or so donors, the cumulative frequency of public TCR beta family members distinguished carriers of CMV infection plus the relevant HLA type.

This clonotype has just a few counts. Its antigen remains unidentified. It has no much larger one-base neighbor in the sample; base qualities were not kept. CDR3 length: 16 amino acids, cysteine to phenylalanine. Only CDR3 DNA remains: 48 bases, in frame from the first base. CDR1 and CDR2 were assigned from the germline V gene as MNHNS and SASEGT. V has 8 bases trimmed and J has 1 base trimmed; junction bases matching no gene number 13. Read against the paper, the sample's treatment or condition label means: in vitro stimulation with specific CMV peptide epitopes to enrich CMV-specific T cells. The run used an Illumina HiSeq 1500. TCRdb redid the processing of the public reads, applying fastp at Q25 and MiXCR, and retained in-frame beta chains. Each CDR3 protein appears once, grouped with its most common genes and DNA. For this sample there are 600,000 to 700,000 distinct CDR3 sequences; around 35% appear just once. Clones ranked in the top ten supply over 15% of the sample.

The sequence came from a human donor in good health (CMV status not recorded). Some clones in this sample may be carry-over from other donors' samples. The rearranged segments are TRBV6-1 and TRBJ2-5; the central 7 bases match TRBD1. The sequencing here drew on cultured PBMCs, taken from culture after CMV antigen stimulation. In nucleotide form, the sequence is TGTGCCAGCGGTAAACAGGGGATGGGGCCCCAAGAGACCCAGTACTTC. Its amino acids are CASGKQGMGPQETQYF.